These T cell receptor beta chains were read from a single sample in a study of CD8+ T cells in alopecia areata. TCRdb's copy holds only in-frame clones and misses some; the assay was immunoSEQ multiplex PCR. The data contain approximately 140,000 clones, 47% of them singletons. Input material: CD4+ T cells sorted from blood. Source of these receptors: a human donor with alopecia areata. CDR3s include the opening cysteine and the closing phenylalanine or tryptophan. The order of the fields is J gene, V gene, clone size, D gene, CDR3 protein, CDR3 DNA. D genes are given only for firm matches. Some rows have no size entry. The others give once, few or many, or a class for an expanded clone.

j_gene: TRBJ1-2; v_gene: TRBV5-6; abundance: NA; d_gene: TRBD1; CDR3aa: CASRNRGGYTF; CDR3nt: TGTGCCAGCAGAAACAGGGGCGGCTACACCTTC
j_gene: TRBJ1-5; v_gene: TRBV5-1; abundance: NA; d_gene: TRBD1; CDR3aa: CASSLGQGGNQPQHF; CDR3nt: TGCGCCAGCAGCTTGGGACAGGGTGGCAATCAGCCCCAGCATTTT
j_gene: TRBJ1-4; v_gene: TRBV7-9; abundance: NA; d_gene: NA; CDR3aa: CASSLRSKTPGANEKLFF; CDR3nt: TGTGCCAGCAGCTTACGCTCTAAAACACCTGGAGCTAATGAAAAACTGTTTTTT
j_gene: TRBJ2-7; v_gene: TRBV5-6; abundance: NA; d_gene: NA; CDR3aa: CASSLAGEGYEQYF; CDR3nt: TGTGCCAGCAGCTTGGCAGGGGAAGGCTACGAGCAGTACTTC
j_gene: TRBJ2-7; v_gene: TRBV2; abundance: NA; d_gene: NA; CDR3aa: CGSGYRSYEQYF; CDR3nt: TGTGGGTCGGGGTACAGATCCTACGAGCAGTACTTC
j_gene: TRBJ1-1; v_gene: TRBV27; abundance: NA; d_gene: NA; CDR3aa: CASSLTTGNTEAFF; CDR3nt: TGTGCCAGCAGCCTCACAACGGGGAACACTGAAGCTTTCTTT
j_gene: TRBJ2-7; v_gene: TRBV14; abundance: NA; d_gene: NA; CDR3aa: CASSPIYEQYF; CDR3nt: TGTGCCAGCAGCCCCATCTACGAGCAGTACTTC
j_gene: TRBJ1-4; v_gene: TRBV6-1; abundance: NA; d_gene: NA; CDR3aa: CASIPRGGKLFF; CDR3nt: TGTGCCAGCATCCCCCGAGGCGGAAAACTGTTTTTT
j_gene: TRBJ1-1; v_gene: TRBV6-5; abundance: NA; d_gene: NA; CDR3aa: CASSYLGGAEAFF; CDR3nt: TGTGCCAGCAGTTACTTAGGGGGAGCTGAAGCTTTCTTT
j_gene: TRBJ1-2; v_gene: TRBV9; abundance: few; d_gene: NA; CDR3aa: CASSVDLAGYGYTF; CDR3nt: TGTGCCAGCAGCGTAGATCTGGCAGGCTATGGCTACACCTTC
j_gene: TRBJ2-3; v_gene: TRBV2; abundance: few; d_gene: NA; CDR3aa: CASRRADTQYF; CDR3nt: TGTGCCAGCAGGCGGGCAGATACGCAGTATTTT
j_gene: TRBJ2-5; v_gene: TRBV20-1; abundance: NA; d_gene: NA; CDR3aa: CSARAGGTQYF; CDR3nt: TGCAGTGCTAGAGCCGGTGGGACCCAGTACTTC
j_gene: TRBJ2-3; v_gene: TRBV29-1; abundance: NA; d_gene: TRBD1; CDR3aa: CSVGEGQGVDTQYF; CDR3nt: TGCAGCGTTGGTGAGGGACAGGGGGTAGATACGCAGTATTTT
j_gene: TRBJ2-5; v_gene: TRBV29-1; abundance: few; d_gene: TRBD2; CDR3aa: CSPHRWTSGTYQETQYF; CDR3nt: TGCAGCCCCCATCGCTGGACTAGCGGGACGTACCAAGAGACCCAGTACTTC
j_gene: TRBJ2-7; v_gene: TRBV28; abundance: NA; d_gene: NA; CDR3aa: CASSFAVREQYF; CDR3nt: TGTGCCAGCAGTTTTGCAGTACGCGAGCAGTACTTC
j_gene: TRBJ2-5; v_gene: TRBV5-4; abundance: few; d_gene: TRBD2; CDR3aa: CASSLGLAGGSETQYF; CDR3nt: TGTGCCAGCAGCCTGGGACTAGCGGGGGGAAGCGAGACCCAGTACTTC
j_gene: TRBJ1-2; v_gene: TRBV5-1; abundance: few; d_gene: NA; CDR3aa: CASSLVTETNYGYTF; CDR3nt: TGCGCCAGCAGCTTGGTTACGGAAACTAACTATGGCTACACCTTC
j_gene: TRBJ2-7; v_gene: TRBV29-1; abundance: NA; d_gene: TRBD2; CDR3aa: CSVREGYEQYF; CDR3nt: TGCAGCGTCCGGGAGGGCTACGAGCAGTACTTC
j_gene: TRBJ2-5; v_gene: TRBV29-1; abundance: few; d_gene: NA; CDR3aa: CSVDNGETQYF; CDR3nt: TGCAGCGTTGATAATGGGGAGACCCAGTACTTC
j_gene: TRBJ1-2; v_gene: TRBV5-6; abundance: few; d_gene: NA; CDR3aa: CASSSIQGYGYTF; CDR3nt: TGTGCCAGCAGCTCCATACAGGGCTATGGCTACACCTTC
j_gene: TRBJ2-3; v_gene: TRBV11-2; abundance: few; d_gene: NA; CDR3aa: CASRSITDTQYF; CDR3nt: TGTGCCAGCAGATCTATTACAGATACGCAGTATTTT
j_gene: TRBJ2-5; v_gene: TRBV30; abundance: few; d_gene: NA; CDR3aa: CAWSIDSQETQYF; CDR3nt: TGTGCCTGGAGTATAGACAGCCAAGAGACCCAGTACTTC
j_gene: TRBJ2-2; v_gene: TRBV15; abundance: NA; d_gene: NA; CDR3aa: CATSREGGSSAGELFF; CDR3nt: TGTGCCACCAGCAGAGAAGGGGGTAGTTCCGCCGGGGAGCTGTTTTTT